This T cell receptor beta chain was recorded in a study of patients and donors after allogeneic stem cell transplantation. The trim removed 4 bases at V and 2 bases at J, leaving 3 bases unmatched. Germline V gene sequence: CDR1 SGHRS, CDR2 YFSETQ. This CDR3 spans 15 amino acids. TCRdb reprocessed the RT-PCR reads with MiXCR, giving one entry per CDR3 protein. This sample has about 16,000 distinct CDR3 sequences, with under 35% found just once. The chain is built from TRBV5-1 and TRBJ2-1, with 10 bases lining up with TRBD2. The sequencing sample was made of blood, either unsorted or a sorted T cell fraction (not recorded which). The TCR was taken from a human donor who was either an allogeneic HSCT recipient or a stem cell or donor lymphocyte infusion donor (not recorded which). It is not recorded whose cells these are; they may come from a transplant donor. CDR3 DNA sequence: TGCGCCAGCAGCCAGCGGGGGGGCCCCTACAATGAGCAGTTCTTC. This translates into CASSQRGGPYNEQFF.